Each of the 32 T cell receptor beta chains below was sequenced from the same sample in a study of shared clonotypes between healthy human individuals. Profiled with immunoSEQ multiplex PCR; TCRdb holds only in-frame clones, not every one. The data show approximately 350,000 clones, about 96% seen once. Sequenced input: memory CD8+ T cells sorted from blood. The sample's subset: CD45RO+ cells pooled with CCR7-negative TemRA cells. These receptor sequences come from a man aged 25-45 years in good health.

The chain combines TRBV19 with TRBJ2-7; D possibly corresponds to TRBD1 (7 bases). The CDR3 loop spans 15 amino acids. V was clipped by 7 bases and J by 1 base, with 17 bases between them. Germline CDR1 is LNHDA and CDR2 is SQIVND (reference sequence). For the CDR3, the DNA is TGTGCCAGTAAAGAGGGCAGGGGGGAATCCTACGAGCAGTACTTC. Amino acid sequence: CASKEGRGESYEQYF.

DNA for the CDR3: TGTGCCAGCTCACCAAGACAGGGAAGGAACACTGAAGCTTTCTTT. It is translated as CASSPRQGRNTEAFF. The chain recombines TRBV18 with TRBJ1-1, with 7 bases fitting TRBD1. Losses at the gene ends were 2 bases for V and 1 base for J; bases not matched to a gene: 4. CDR1 and CDR2 from the germline V gene are KGHSH and LQKENI. CDR3 length: 15 residues.

The rearrangement links TRBV6-5 to TRBJ2-5; D is perhaps TRBD1 (6 bases). CDR1 MNHEY and CDR2 SVGAGI come from the germline V gene. Between the trimmed V and J ends, which lost 5 bases and 2 bases, there was a span of 9 bases. This CDR3 has 13 residues. Here the CDR3 reads CASSTGFQETQYF. CDR3 coding DNA: TGTGCCAGCAGTACAGGGTTTCAAGAGACCCAGTACTTC.

V and J are TRBV6-1 and TRBJ2-4; no reliable D call. V was trimmed by 4 bases and J by 1 base, leaving 14 bases between them. There are 16 residues in the CDR3. Germline V CDR1 and CDR2: MNHNS, SASEGT. Here the CDR3 DNA reads TGTGCCAGCAGTGTACCCCGAACCGGGGCCAAAAACATTCAGTACTTC. This gives the protein CASSVPRTGAKNIQYF.

This clone is a singleton in its sample. The sample has other DNA sequences that encode this CDR3 too. The rearrangement links TRBV7-3 to TRBJ2-2; D unresolved. Per germline, CDR1 SGHTA and CDR2 FQGTGA. V lost 5 bases, J lost 1 base, and 8 bases lay in between. The CDR3 sequence is 14 residues long. The CDR3 DNA reads TGTGCCAGCAGCCCGGACGGGAACACCGGGGAGCTGTTTTTT. It codes for CASSPDGNTGELFF. The full variable domain, its missing parts supplied by reference TRBV7-3 and TRBJ2-2, is GAGVSQTPSNKVTEKGKYVELRCDPISGHTALYWYRQSLGQGPEFLIYFQGTGAADDSGLPNDRFFAVRPEGSVSTLKIQRTERGDSAVYLCASSPDGNTGELFFGEGSRLTVL.

The chain has TRBV5-4 and TRBJ2-2; possible D gene TRBD2, 6 bases. This CDR3 has 14 amino acids. Germline V gene sequence: CDR1 SGHNT, CDR2 YYREEE (reference sequence). Between the trimmed V and J ends, which lost 4 bases and 3 bases, there was a span of 10 bases. The chain's CDR3 is CASSTRDYTGELFF. CDR3 DNA: TGTGCCAGCAGCACCCGGGACTACACCGGGGAGCTGTTTTTT.

V is TRBV28 and J is TRBJ2-2; D might be TRBD2 (6 bases). Trimming removed 4 bases from V and 4 bases from J, with 10 bases in between. The CDR3 consists of 14 residues. Germline assignment: CDR1 MDHEN and CDR2 SYDVKM. The chain's CDR3 is CASSSEGRTGELFF. CDR3 DNA: TGTGCCAGCAGTTCGGAGGGCCGCACCGGGGAGCTGTTTTTT.

The chain joins TRBV10-3 to TRBJ1-3; D may be TRBD1 (6 bases). CDR1 and CDR2 (germline): ENHRY, SYGVKD. The V end was cut by 7 bases, the J end by 1 base, with 11 bases between. The CDR3 has 14 amino acids. The CDR3 sequence is CAITFDRSGNTIYF. The CDR3 bases are TGTGCCATCACCTTTGACAGGTCTGGAAACACCATATATTTT.

This rearrangement joins TRBV5-1 to TRBJ1-2, with 9 bases fitting TRBD1. V lost 3 bases to trimming and J lost 12 bases; unmatched junction nucleotides: 9. The CDR3 length is 13 residues. CDR1 is SGHRS and CDR2 is YFSETQ in the germline V gene. CDR3 DNA: TGCGCCAGCAGCTGGGCCGGGACAGGGCGAGACACCTTC. This gives the protein CASSWAGTGRDTF.

The rearrangement joins TRBV5-1 to TRBJ1-2; D may be TRBD1 (5 bases). Trimming took off 6 bases at V and 5 bases at J, with 14 bases between the two ends. The CDR3 length is 13 residues. Germline CDR1 SGHRS, CDR2 YFSETQ. The CDR3 region is CASTRDRPYGYTF. In DNA, the CDR3 is TGCGCCAGCACCCGGGACCGCCCTTATGGCTACACCTTC.

V usage is TRBV6-4 and J usage is TRBJ2-1; D tentatively fits TRBD1 or TRBD2 (5 bases each). There are 14 residues in the CDR3. V gave up 2 bases and J gave up 4 bases, with 9 bases separating them. CDR1 MRHNA and CDR2 SNTAGT come from the germline V gene. The CDR3 is CASSDGTGYNEQFF. Here the CDR3 DNA reads TGTGCCAGCAGTGACGGGACGGGATACAATGAGCAGTTCTTC.

The CDR3 DNA reads as TGTGCCAGCAGCTTAACCGGGGGCTCCTACGAGCAGTACTTC. Amino acids: CASSLTGGSYEQYF. The chain recombines TRBV11-2 with TRBJ2-7; maybe TRBD2 (6 bases). Deletions cut 2 bases from V and 0 bases from J, with 8 bases between. The CDR3 contains 14 residues. CDR1 SGHAT and CDR2 FQNNGV come from the germline V gene.

The chain employs TRBV7-3 and TRBJ2-1, with TRBD2 matching over 8 bases. The CDR3 consists of 14 residues. CDR1 and CDR2 (germline): SGHTA, FQGTGA. V gave up 3 bases and J gave up 2 bases; unmatched junction bases: 0. This chain's CDR3 is CASSFSGTYNEQFF. The CDR3 DNA reads as TGTGCCAGCAGCTTTAGCGGGACCTACAATGAGCAGTTCTTC.

This chain connects TRBV7-9 to TRBJ2-7; 7 positions match TRBD1. Trimming cost V 4 bases and J 3 bases; bases outside gene matches: 9. Per the germline V gene, CDR1 is SEHNR and CDR2 is FQNEAQ (reference sequence). CDR3 length: 15 residues. CDR3 DNA: TGTGCCAGCAGCTCAGGACAGGCGTCGGTCTACGAGCAGTACTTC. It is translated as CASSSGQASVYEQYF.

V usage is TRBV6-1 and J usage is TRBJ2-1; D possibly corresponds to TRBD2 (5 bases). V lost 6 bases and J 3 bases, leaving 12 bases between the germline ends. The CDR3 spans 14 residues. Germline V gene lookup returns CDR1 MNHNS and CDR2 SASEGT. CDR3 nucleotides: TGTGCCAGCAGAGAATCCGGGGTCTACAATGAGCAGTTCTTC. This codes for CASRESGVYNEQFF.

J is TRBJ2-7 and V is TRBV5-1; 8 bases align to TRBD2. J was trimmed by 2 bases and V by 0 bases; bases with no gene match: 7. Per germline, CDR1 SGHRS and CDR2 YFSETQ. The CDR3 is 16 residues long. CDR3 sequence: CASSLAGTSGTYEQYF. The CDR3 DNA follows: TGCGCCAGCAGCTTGGCCGGTACTAGCGGTACCTACGAGCAGTACTTC.

The sample holds a few counts of this clone. The chain carries TRBV29-1 and TRBJ1-1, with D possibly being TRBD1 (5 bases). V shed 1 base and J shed 6 bases, with 9 bases lying between them. This CDR3 has 12 amino acids. Germline CDR1 reads SQVTM; CDR2 reads ANQGSEA. This CDR3 is CSVEAGTPEAFF. CDR3 bases: TGCAGCGTTGAAGCGGGGACCCCTGAAGCTTTCTTT.

This chain joins TRBV19 and TRBJ2-7, with D possibly matching TRBD1 (5 bases). Trimming left V 4 bases short and J 0 bases short, with 10 bases between. The CDR3 spans 14 residues. Germline CDR1 LNHDA, CDR2 SQIVND (reference sequence). The CDR3 DNA sequence: TGTGCCAGTAGTACTAGACAGAGCTCCTACGAGCAGTACTTC. It yields the protein CASSTRQSSYEQYF. The full variable domain, with the rest looked up from reference TRBV19 and TRBJ2-7, is DGGITQSPKYLFRKEGQNVTLSCEQNLNHDAMYWYRQDPGQGLRLIYYSQIVNDFQKGDIAEGYSVSREKKESFPLTVTSAQKNPTAFYLCASSTRQSSYEQYFGPGTRLTVT.

The chain joins TRBV5-1 to TRBJ2-3, with 12 bases lining up with TRBD2. The CDR3 length is 16 residues. The ends lost 0 bases at V and 8 bases at J; junction bases unmatched: 7. In germline, CDR1 is SGHRS, CDR2 YFSETQ. The CDR3 nucleotides are TGCGCCAGCAGCTTGGGACTAGCGGGAGTCGGGGGTACGCAGTATTTT. It translates to CASSLGLAGVGGTQYF.

The chain links TRBV30 to TRBJ2-3, with D possibly matching TRBD2 (6 bases). Germline CDR1 is GTSNPN and CDR2 is SVGIG (reference sequence). CDR3 length: 15 amino acids. V dropped 2 bases and J dropped 2 bases, with 14 bases sitting between them. The CDR3 sequence is CAWSWRGKTTDTQYF. DNA for the CDR3: TGTGCCTGGAGTTGGAGGGGAAAGACCACAGATACGCAGTATTTT.

The chain links TRBV4-1 to TRBJ1-6; tentatively, D is TRBD1 (6 bases). CDR1 and CDR2 (germline): MGHRA, YSYEKL. Trimming took 1 base from V and 6 from J, leaving 10 bases between them. The CDR3 contains 15 residues. CDR3 DNA sequence: TGCGCCAGCAGCCAAGCGACAGGCTCTAATTCACCCCTCCACTTT. As protein: CASSQATGSNSPLHF.

This chain uses TRBV30 with TRBJ1-4; TRBD1 is a possible D gene (5 bases). The CDR3 has 13 residues. Germline CDR1 is GTSNPN and CDR2 is SVGIG (reference sequence). Trimming stripped 3 bases from V and 8 bases from J, with 13 bases between. The CDR3 loop reads CAWRTEGEEKLFF. For the CDR3, the DNA is TGTGCCTGGAGGACAGAAGGAGAAGAAAAACTGTTTTTT.

The chain has TRBV5-1 and TRBJ2-3; 10 bases are a match to TRBD2. Germline V gives CDR1 SGHRS, CDR2 YFSETQ. This CDR3 spans 15 amino acids. The V gene end was trimmed by 2 bases and the J gene end by 6 bases; junction bases not matched to a gene: 6. Written as DNA, the CDR3 is TGCGCCAGCAGCTTAGCGGGAGGGCCAGGGGATACGCAGTATTTT. Protein: CASSLAGGPGDTQYF.

V is TRBV27 and J is TRBJ2-7; 7 nucleotides match TRBD1. CDR3 length equals 18 residues. After removal of 3 bases from V and 3 bases from J, the junction contained 17 bases not matched to a gene. Looked up from germline, CDR1 is MNHEY and CDR2 is SMNVEV (reference sequence). The CDR3: CASSFLTPQGVLGYEQYF. The CDR3, as DNA: TGTGCCAGCAGTTTCTTGACACCCCAGGGGGTTCTTGGCTACGAGCAGTACTTC.

On this clone itself: Other DNA sequences from this sample encode an identical CDR3 as well. V and J are TRBV5-1 and TRBJ2-7; tentative D call: TRBD2 (6 bases). The CDR3 length is 13 residues. Trimming left V 0 bases short and J 2 bases short, with 6 bases between. Germline V gives CDR1 SGHRS, CDR2 YFSETQ. CDR3 residues: CASSLGTTYEQYF. The CDR3 DNA is TGCGCCAGCAGCTTGGGGACTACCTACGAGCAGTACTTC.

J is TRBJ2-3 and V is TRBV5-1, with 8 bases matching TRBD1. CDR1 and CDR2 from the germline V gene are SGHRS and YFSETQ. With 3 bases clipped from V and 1 base from J, the junction kept 4 bases outside the gene matches. The CDR3 has 15 amino acids. The CDR3 loop is CASSYDRGGTDTQYF. The CDR3 DNA sequence: TGCGCCAGCAGCTATGACAGGGGAGGCACAGATACGCAGTATTTT. Full variable domain (remainder filled in from reference TRBV5-1 and TRBJ2-3): KAGVTQTPRYLIKTRGQQVTLSCSPISGHRSVSWYQQTPGQGLQFLFEYFSETQRNKGNFPGRFSGRQFSNSRSEMNVSTLELGDSALYLCASSYDRGGTDTQYFGPGTRLTVL.

The chain employs TRBV27 and TRBJ2-7; D unclear. The V gene's germline CDR1 is MNHEY and CDR2 SMNVEV (reference sequence). Trimming shortened V by 1 base and J by 4 bases, and 23 bases separated the two germline ends. The CDR3 consists of 18 residues. CDR3 in amino acids: CASSLFSGSSLSVYEQYF. DNA of the CDR3: TGTGCCAGCAGTTTATTCTCAGGATCCAGCTTGTCTGTATACGAGCAGTACTTC.

This sequence joins TRBV5-1 and TRBJ2-7; D is undetermined. This CDR3 comprises 14 residues. Trimming removed 0 bases from V and 5 bases from J, with 12 bases in between. Germline V gene data show CDR1 as SGHRS and CDR2 as YFSETQ. CDR3 residues: CASSLVGQRNEQYF. CDR3 sequence (DNA): TGCGCCAGCAGCTTGGTAGGGCAGCGAAACGAGCAGTACTTC.

The rearrangement joins TRBV6-1 to TRBJ1-5; no definite D call. The ends were cut back, 0 bases at V and 9 bases at J, with 12 bases in the middle. This CDR3 has 14 amino acids. Germline-derived CDR1 and CDR2 are MNHNS and SASEGT. CDR3: CASSEAYGWGPQHF. CDR3 sequence (DNA): TGTGCCAGCAGTGAAGCCTACGGGTGGGGGCCCCAGCATTTT.

The chain joins TRBV23-1 to TRBJ1-1; TRBD1 matches at 7 bases. TRBV23-1 is an ORF, with its function uncertain. The CDR3 loop spans 18 amino acids. J gave up 1 base and V 0 bases, and 11 bases lay outside the gene matches. CDR3 nucleotides: TGCGCCAGCAGTCAATCGAAGCGGGACAGCCGACAGAACACTGAAGCTTTCTTT. This sequence encodes CASSQSKRDSRQNTEAFF.

This clone was observed a single time. This chain's CDR3 is CASSSLAGVVGGELFF. The CDR3 region has the DNA TGTGCCAGCAGCTCTCTAGCGGGAGTTGTGGGCGGGGAGCTGTTTTTT. The chain has TRBV7-9 and TRBJ2-2, with 10 bases aligning to TRBD2. The V gene end was trimmed by 4 bases and the J gene end by 7 bases; junction bases not matched to a gene: 9. This CDR3 is 16 amino acids long. Germline-derived CDR1 and CDR2 are SEHNR and FQNEAQ (reference sequence).

The gene calls are TRBV30 and TRBJ1-2, with 10 bases matching TRBD1. Germline V gene sequence: CDR1 GTSNPN, CDR2 SVGIG (reference sequence). Trimming at V came to 4 bases and at J to 11 bases, leaving 4 bases not matched to a gene. This CDR3 comprises 11 residues. In DNA, the CDR3 is TGTGCCTGGAAGACAGGGGGCAGATACACCTTC. This gives the protein CAWKTGGRYTF. Full variable domain (outside the CDR3, taken from reference TRBV30 and TRBJ1-2): SQTIHQWPATLVQPVGSPLSLECTVEGTSNPNLYWYRQAAGRGLQLLFYSVGIGQISSEVPQNLSASRPQDRQFILSSKKLLLSDSGFYLCAWKTGGRYTFGSGTRLTVV.